This T cell receptor beta chain was identified in a study of a mutant IDH1 vaccine in newly diagnosed glioma. The overall study: Vaccines began 4-6 weeks after radiotherapy alone, or with temozolomide cycles.

The time point is: week 5, during vaccination. The vaccine gave 300 ug of a 20-mer mutant IDH1 peptide subcutaneously per dose. In every donor, the tumor was a new WHO grade 3 or 4 IDH1-mutant, ATRX-lost astrocytoma. Deletions cut 4 bases from V and 4 bases from J, with 11 bases between. Germline CDR1 PRHDT, CDR2 FYEKMQ (reference sequence). The CDR3 runs to 13 residues. Using immunoSEQ multiplex PCR, the repertoire was profiled, and TCRdb retains in-frame clones only, with some absent. The profile shows about 54,000 clones, around 81% of them singletons. Findings and limits, study-wide: Vaccination elicited immune responses in 93.3% of patients.

To note about this clone: The antigen is not known.

The source is a man aged 30 to 45 with glioma. The material sequenced was PBMCs, taken from a glioma patient whose treatment included an IDH1 peptide vaccine. This sequence joins TRBV13 and TRBJ2-7, with no clear D. The CDR3 here is CASSSPVRYEQYF. CDR3 nucleotide sequence: TGTGCCAGCAGCTCGCCCGTCCGATACGAGCAGTACTTC.